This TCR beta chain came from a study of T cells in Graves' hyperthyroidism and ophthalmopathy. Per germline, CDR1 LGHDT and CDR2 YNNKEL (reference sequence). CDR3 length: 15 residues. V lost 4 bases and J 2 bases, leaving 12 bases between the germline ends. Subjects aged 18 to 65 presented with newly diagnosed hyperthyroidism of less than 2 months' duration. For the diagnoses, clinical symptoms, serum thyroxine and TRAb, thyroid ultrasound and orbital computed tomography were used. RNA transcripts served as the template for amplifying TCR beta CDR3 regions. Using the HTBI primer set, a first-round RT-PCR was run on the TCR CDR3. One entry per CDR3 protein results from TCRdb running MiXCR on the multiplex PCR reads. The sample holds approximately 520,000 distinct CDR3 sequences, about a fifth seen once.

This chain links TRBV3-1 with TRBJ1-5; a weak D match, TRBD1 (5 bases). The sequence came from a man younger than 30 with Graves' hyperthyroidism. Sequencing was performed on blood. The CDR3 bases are TGTGCCAGCAGCCGCCCCAGGGCTGGCAATCAGCCCCAGCATTTT. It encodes CASSRPRAGNQPQHF.